Detailed here is one TCR beta chain. As yet, its antigen is unknown. The data belong to a study of blood T cells in healthy people across ages. Combining a sample-barcoded 5' primer with a J-beta primer mix, a second PCR ran for 7 to 11 cycles. Tags on each cDNA molecule came from a template-switch adaptor with 12 random nucleotides. TCRdb fed the 5' RACE reads into MiXCR, producing one record per CDR3 protein. The data contain approximately 690,000 distinct CDR3 sequences, 40% to 45% of them singletons. CDR1 SGHNT and CDR2 YENEEA come from the germline V gene. The ends lost 6 bases at V and 0 bases at J; junction bases unmatched: 8. CDR3 size: 15 residues. Study outcomes and limitations: Comparison with aged donors showed that long-lived donors had more naive CD4+ cells and higher diversity.

The TCR originated in a man aged 80 or over in good health. This chain joins TRBV11-3 and TRBJ2-7, with 7 bases matching TRBD1. Sequenced input: blood. The CDR3 region has the DNA TGTGCCAGCAGTTACACCGGGACAGACTCCTACGAGCAGTACTTC. As protein: CASSYTGTDSYEQYF.